Presented here are 26 T cell receptor beta chains from one specimen sequenced in a study of cytomegalovirus exposure and HLA in healthy donors. The PCR made use of 60 Vbeta and 13 Jbeta primers. The repertoire was sequenced with immunoSEQ multiplex PCR; TCRdb's copy has only in-frame clones and lacks some. This table has just under 95,000 clones, 60% to 85% appearing once. Specimen: PBMCs. Source of these receptors: a man aged 45-65 years in good health and CMV-seropositive.

CDR3 in DNA: TGTGCCTGGATGCAGGGGCTGGGGCGGGTCACTGAAGCTTTCTTT. Encoded protein: CAWMQGLGRVTEAFF. The chain joins TRBV30 to TRBJ1-1; TRBD1 might be the D (6 bases). With 4 bases removed from V and 4 bases from J, the gap between germline ends came to 19 bases. The CDR3 is 15 residues long. Germline V gene lookup returns CDR1 GTSNPN and CDR2 SVGIG (reference sequence). Supplemented by reference TRBV30 and TRBJ1-1, the full variable domain reads SQTIHQWPATLVQPVGSPLSLECTVEGTSNPNLYWYRQAAGRGLQLLFYSVGIGQISSEVPQNLSASRPQDRQFILSSKKLLLSDSGFYLCAWMQGLGRVTEAFFGQGTRLTVV.

J is TRBJ2-7 and V is TRBV5-8; D might be TRBD2 (5 bases). The CDR3 contains 15 residues. Germline V gene sequence: CDR1 SGHTS, CDR2 YDEGEE. Trimming took 3 bases from V and 2 from J, leaving 15 bases between them. CDR3 amino acids: CASSWPEDGPYEQYF. The CDR3 bases are TGTGCCAGCAGCTGGCCGGAGGACGGACCCTACGAGCAGTACTTC.

The chain recombines TRBV4-1 with TRBJ2-7; perhaps TRBD1 as D (6 bases). The germline gives CDR1 MGHRA, CDR2 YSYEKL. The V end lost 6 bases, the J end lost 5 bases, and 11 bases lay between the germline ends. The CDR3 has 12 residues. The DNA for the CDR3 is TGCGCCAGCAGGGGACAACGCGACGAGCAGTACTTC. It yields the protein CASRGQRDEQYF.

The chain links TRBV7-2 to TRBJ1-6; the D is unclear. The V end was cut by 1 base, the J end by 3 bases, with 10 bases between. In germline, CDR1 is SGHTA, CDR2 FQGNSA. The CDR3 consists of 16 residues. The CDR3 protein is CASSLVRGLYNSPLHF. CDR3 nucleotide sequence: TGTGCCAGCAGCTTAGTCCGGGGTCTCTATAATTCACCCCTCCACTTT.

This clone turned up a few times. The gene calls are TRBV6-6 and TRBJ2-2; D is undetermined. The V gene's germline CDR1 is MNHNY and CDR2 SVGAGI (reference sequence). The CDR3 consists of 12 residues. The V end was cut by 2 bases, the J end by 5 bases, with 3 bases between. The CDR3 DNA reads TGTGCCAGCAGTTACGCGACCGGGGAGCTGTTTTTT. Protein product: CASSYATGELFF.

The chain combines TRBV30 with TRBJ2-7; TRBD1 aligns across 9 bases. From germline, CDR1 is GTSNPN and CDR2 SVGIG (reference sequence). The CDR3 contains 13 residues. CDR3 coding DNA: TGTTCCCGGGACAGGGTTAGCTCCTACGAGCAGTACTTC. The encoded protein is CSRDRVSSYEQYF.

This chain uses TRBV2 with TRBJ1-5; maybe TRBD1 (6 bases). V was cut by 6 bases and J by 10 bases, with 10 bases left in between. CDR3 size: 11 residues. Looked up from germline, CDR1 is SNHLY and CDR2 is FYNNEI. The CDR3 loop reads CASRAQGPQHF. The CDR3 coding sequence is TGTGCCAGCAGAGCACAGGGTCCCCAGCATTTT.

This chain connects TRBV6-1 to TRBJ1-4, with no clear D. The germline V gene has CDR1 MNHNS and CDR2 SASEGT. The V end lost 1 base, the J end lost 6 bases, and 6 bases lay between the germline ends. This CDR3 comprises 13 residues. CDR3 bases: TGTGCCAGCAGTGAAGGTGGAGATGAAAAACTGTTTTTT. Translation: CASSEGGDEKLFF.

This clone appeared a few times. J is TRBJ1-6 and V is TRBV6-5; possible D gene TRBD1, 5 bases. CDR3 length: 15 amino acids. V was clipped by 6 bases and J by 9 bases, with 18 bases between them. Germline V gene sequence: CDR1 MNHEY, CDR2 SVGAGI. The CDR3 DNA reads TGTGCCAGCAGACCCGACAGAATGCGAGGTTCACCCCTCCACTTT. Encoded protein: CASRPDRMRGSPLHF.

The chain has TRBV5-4 and TRBJ2-5, with D possibly being TRBD1 (6 bases). The V gene's germline CDR1 is SGHNT and CDR2 YYREEE (reference sequence). The CDR3 is 13 amino acids. Trimming left V 4 bases short and J 3 bases short, with 10 bases between. The CDR3 coding sequence is TGTGCCAGCAGCCAAGGACAGAAAGAGACCCAGTACTTC. It encodes CASSQGQKETQYF.

The rearrangement joins TRBV6-1 to TRBJ2-4, with D perhaps TRBD2 (7 bases). Trimming cost V 2 bases and J 7 bases, with 12 bases left between them. The germline CDR1 and CDR2 sequences are MNHNS and SASEGT. CDR3 length: 14 residues. The CDR3 coding sequence is TGTGCCAGCAGTGAACCACAGGGAGGGAACATTCAGTACTTC. Its translation is CASSEPQGGNIQYF.

The rearrangement uses TRBV7-9 and TRBJ2-1, with 10 bases aligning to TRBD2. In germline, CDR1 is SEHNR, CDR2 FQNEAQ (reference sequence). There are 14 residues in the CDR3. J lost 4 bases, V lost 8 bases, and 5 bases had no gene match. Here the CDR3 DNA reads TGTGCCAGCCTAGCGGGGGCACTATACAATGAGCAGTTCTTC. The encoded protein is CASLAGALYNEQFF.

The V and J genes are TRBV6-1 and TRBJ2-7; TRBD2 is a possible D gene (7 bases). The CDR3 length is 15 residues. Trimming took off 1 base at V and 5 bases at J, with 15 bases between the two ends. The V gene's germline CDR1 is MNHNS and CDR2 SASEGT. CDR3: CASSEVGGLFHEQYF. The CDR3 DNA sequence: TGTGCCAGCAGTGAAGTCGGGGGGCTCTTCCACGAGCAGTACTTC.

The chain carries TRBV25-1 and TRBJ2-2; 11 nucleotides line up with TRBD2. V lost 8 bases and J lost 0; bases outside the gene matches: 8. Germline V gene lookup returns CDR1 MGHDK and CDR2 SYGVNS. CDR3 length: 17 amino acids. The CDR3 DNA is TGTGCCAGCGCGGGACTAGCGGAACACTCGAACACCGGGGAGCTGTTTTTT. Its protein product is CASAGLAEHSNTGELFF.

The rearrangement uses TRBV19 and TRBJ2-7; TRBD1 aligns across 8 bases. The germline gives CDR1 LNHDA, CDR2 SQIVND (reference sequence). This CDR3 has 15 amino acids. After removal of 3 bases from V and 5 bases from J, the junction contained 9 bases not matched to a gene. CDR3 bases: TGTGCCAGTAGTATCTTGCCGACAGGGGACCACGAGCAGTACTTC. This encodes CASSILPTGDHEQYF.

The chain recombines TRBV9 with TRBJ2-5; possible D gene TRBD1, 6 bases. Trimming left V 3 bases short and J 2 bases short, with 23 bases between. This CDR3 has 18 residues. Germline lookup yields CDR1 SGDLS and CDR2 YYNGEE. Here the CDR3 reads CASSARVGAGISQETQYF. The CDR3 DNA reads TGTGCCAGCAGCGCTAGGGTGGGGGCGGGTATCTCACAAGAGACCCAGTACTTC.

The chain joins TRBV5-6 to TRBJ2-5, with TRBD2 matching 11 bases. The J segment lost 5 bases and the V segment lost 5 bases, leaving 2 bases of the junction unmatched. The length of the CDR3 is 13 residues. Germline values: CDR1 SGHDT, CDR2 YYEEEE. The CDR3 is CASSSGGGETQYF. CDR3 sequence (DNA): TGTGCCAGCAGTAGCGGGGGGGGCGAGACCCAGTACTTC.

The V gene is TRBV6-1, the J gene TRBJ2-1; D possibly corresponds to TRBD2 (6 bases). V gave up 3 bases and J gave up 5 bases, with 14 bases separating them. This CDR3 is 15 amino acids long. The V gene's germline CDR1 is MNHNS and CDR2 SASEGT. The CDR3 nucleotides read TGTGCCAGCAGTGACTGGCTAGCGAGGGACAATGAGCAGTTCTTC. As protein: CASSDWLARDNEQFF.

Only one count was recorded for this clone. The V gene is TRBV13, the J gene TRBJ1-2, with TRBD1 matching over 10 bases. Germline loops: CDR1 PRHDT, CDR2 FYEKMQ (reference sequence). The CDR3 has 15 residues. V lost 6 bases and J lost 2; bases outside the gene matches: 6. In DNA form, the CDR3 reads TGTGCCAGCAGATTCCGGACAGGGGGAAACTATGGCTACACCTTC. It yields the protein CASRFRTGGNYGYTF.

With regard to this clone: A junction end diverges from the germline sequence, so it may reflect a read error. The V gene is TRBV6-5, the J gene TRBJ1-2; D remains ambiguous. This CDR3 contains 14 residues. The germline V gene has CDR1 MNHEY and CDR2 SVGAGI. CDR3 coding DNA: TGTGCCAGCAGTTACATGGGAGCTAACTATGGCTACCCCTTC. This encodes CASSYMGANYGYPF.

This chain joins TRBV6-1 and TRBJ1-4; the D gene is possibly TRBD1 (5 bases). Trimming stripped 6 bases from V and 7 bases from J, with 15 bases between. There are 14 residues in the CDR3. Germline values: CDR1 MNHNS, CDR2 SASEGT. CDR3 coding DNA: TGTGCCAGCAGCCCGGGGGACGGTAGTGAAAAACTGTTTTTT. Encoded protein: CASSPGDGSEKLFF.

This clone has only one observation. The chain has TRBV4-1 and TRBJ1-6; D uncertain. V was clipped by 1 base and J by 5 bases, with 15 bases between them. Germline CDR1 reads MGHRA; CDR2 reads YSYEKL. This CDR3 spans 17 amino acids. CDR3 sequence: CASSQVGAPTDNSPLHF. In nucleotides, the CDR3 is TGCGCCAGCAGCCAAGTCGGAGCACCGACGGATAATTCACCCCTCCACTTT.

The chain employs TRBV7-9 and TRBJ1-2; D gene uncertain. The CDR3 length is 17 residues. CDR1 is SEHNR, CDR2 FQNEAQ, per germline (reference sequence). The ends were cut back, 6 bases at V and 3 bases at J, with 23 bases in the middle. The CDR3 reads CASSLRTARGTHYGYTF. The CDR3 nucleotides read TGTGCCAGCAGTTTACGGACTGCCCGAGGTACGCACTATGGCTACACCTTC. The whole variable domain, remainder taken from reference TRBV7-9 and TRBJ1-2, is DTGVSQNPRHKITKRGQNVTFRCDPISEHNRLYWYRQTLGQGPEFLTYFQNEAQLEKSRLLSDRFSAERPKGSFSTLEIQRTEQGDSAMYLCASSLRTARGTHYGYTFGSGTRLTVV.

The CDR3 region is CASSAGGVLTEAFF. Here the CDR3 DNA reads TGTGCCAGCAGCGCCGGGGGGGTTTTAACTGAAGCTTTCTTT. The V gene is TRBV9, the J gene TRBJ1-1; D is perhaps TRBD1 (5 bases). Germline V gives CDR1 SGDLS, CDR2 YYNGEE. V was cut by 3 bases and J by 5 bases, with 14 bases left in between. This CDR3 is 14 amino acids long.

The CDR3 protein is CAAGGYEQFF. The CDR3 DNA is TGCGCCGCGGGGGGGTACGAGCAGTTCTTC. This chain links TRBV4-3 with TRBJ2-1, with 9 bases identical to TRBD2. This CDR3 is 10 amino acids long. The J segment lost 10 bases and the V segment lost 11 bases, leaving 3 bases of the junction unmatched. Germline-derived CDR1 and CDR2 are LGHNA and YSLEER.

The chain recombines TRBV5-1 with TRBJ1-1, with D unresolved. This CDR3 has 14 residues. Germline loops: CDR1 SGHRS, CDR2 YFSETQ. V was clipped by 3 bases and J by 0 bases, with 9 bases between them. CDR3 in DNA: TGCGCCAGCAGCTCCTCCGTGTTGAACACTGAAGCTTTCTTT. Translated: CASSSSVLNTEAFF.